This entry concerns a single T cell receptor (beta chain). Ten or more counts support this clonotype. Its antigen is unknown. No much larger clonotype is one base removed from it; base qualities were not supplied. The TCR beta CDR3 regions were amplified from RNA transcripts. The first round of RT-PCR for the TCR CDR3 was performed with the HTBI primer set and the Qiagen OneStep RT-PCR kit. The libraries were constructed in a second round of multiplex PCR and then size-selected and purified. Sequencing of the libraries was done on an Illumina HiSeq2000 using paired-end 100 bp reads. Per the authors' processing: SOAPnuke was used to process the raw data, with reads discarded if the reads contained adapters or uncalled bases, had a mean Phred below 15, or lacked an exact constant-primer or identifier match. High-quality paired reads were merged using COPE v1.2.5, and each unique nucleotide sequence was defined as a clonotype. MiTCR v1.1 was used to align the clonotypes against IMGT TRBV, TRBD and TRBJ reference segments. Only V-J combinations with frequency above 0.0001, covering about 99% of repertoires, were analysed. The TCS score was defined as F50 (clonal expansion) divided by E x V (chaos), with BLOSUM62-based TCRdist calculated between CDR3 peptides within each V-J. Welch's t-statistics and random forest reduced around 520 V-J features to roughly 13, which were used in a naive Bayes classifier (R e1071). TCRdb applied fastp at Q25 and MiXCR to the public reads, then kept only in-frame beta chains. Every entry covers one CDR3 protein and lists the most common genes and DNA from its rows. For this entry, the V and J calls and clone size follow TCRdb and not the study's own pipeline. This sample lists a few hundred thousand distinct CDR3 sequences; more than 12% were detected once. The ten largest clones add up to about 31% of the sample.

A patient counted as having stable Graves' hyperthyroidism if no progression to ophthalmopathy occurred over 18 months of follow-up. Hyperthyroidism patients were aged 18 to 65 years and newly diagnosed, with disease duration of less than 2 months. Patients with uncontrolled infections, other autoimmune diseases, pregnancy or lactation were excluded. Diagnoses relied on clinical symptoms, serum thyroxine and TRAb, thyroid ultrasound and orbital computed tomography. Ficoll-Paque density gradient centrifugation was used to isolate PBMCs from about 10 ml of fresh peripheral blood. Total RNA was extracted using Trizol reagent, and RNA quality was assessed on an Agilent 2100 Bioanalyzer. The CDR3, from cysteine to phenylalanine, totals 13 residues. Only the CDR3 DNA stays, 39 bases, in frame from base 1. Per the germline V gene (reference sequence), DFQATT is the CDR1 and SNEGSKA is the CDR2. Trimming removed 5 bases from V and 2 bases from J, leaving 12 bases between the germline ends.

This sample was included in a study of T cells in Graves' hyperthyroidism and ophthalmopathy (dated by TCRdb to about 2019). Describing the broader study: Peripheral blood samples were taken at the time of initial diagnosis, prior to any treatment. In addition, the study compared T-cell repertoires in thyroid tissue and in blood from over 5 Graves' hyperthyroidism patients. TCR V-J signatures able to tell the groups apart were searched for in a discovery cohort of about a hundred patients, of whom 40 to 45 had Graves' ophthalmopathy and about 55 had stable Graves' hyperthyroidism. According to the paper, TCR Vbeta CDR3 sequencing was carried out on approximately 140 peripheral blood samples, which came from approximately 41 ophthalmopathy, 70 to 80 hyperthyroidism and 17 progressor patients. The 95 to 100 discovery patients were divided at random into training and test sets in a 7:3 ratio. After sampling, hyperthyroidism patients received methimazole starting at 30 mg daily, and ophthalmopathy patients received high-dose intravenous methylprednisolone. Prospective prediction of ophthalmopathy was tested in an independent validation cohort of approximately 19 hyperthyroidism patients and 17 patients who later progressed to ophthalmopathy. Broad study findings and their caveats: Sample size was not statistically predetermined, and investigators were not blinded to group allocation. Blood samples also contained most of the expanded thyroid clonotypes (frequency above 0.001), which suggests that blood repertoires may reflect thyroid immune responses. A 13 V-J signature model separated ophthalmopathy from stable hyperthyroidism, with approximately 87% sensitivity and 81.08% specificity in cross-validation and 80%/75% in testing. In validation, the model predicted progression to ophthalmopathy a median of 6.5 months before onset, with 65% to 71% sensitivity and roughly 72% specificity.

This chain is built from TRBV20-1 and TRBJ2-5; the D gene identity is not certain. Sequenced material: blood. This clonotype originated in a woman aged 25-40 years with Graves' hyperthyroidism. CDR3 region: CSAQAARQETQYF. The DNA reads TGCAGTGCTCAAGCCGCAAGACAAGAGACCCAGTACTTC.